This TCR beta chain stems from a study of beta chain features in type 1 diabetes. Study outcomes and limitations: Cells expressing TCR highly could be over-represented by cDNA sequencing. At VDJ recombination sites, type 1 diabetes patients had fewer insertions and more deleted nucleotides.

V lost 3 bases and J lost 12, with 12 bases in between. Germline CDR1 and CDR2: MNHNS and SASEGT. CDR3 length: 12 residues. Of note for this clone: Its target is not known.

The sequenced template was cDNA made from the entire isolated RNA. Profiling relied on immunoSEQ multiplex PCR, and the TCRdb table lists in-frame clones only, not all of them. The repertoire holds fewer than 250,000 clones, around 10% seen once, with about 0.037% in the top ten. Sequencing used naive CD4+ T cells from blood. J is TRBJ2-1 and V is TRBV6-1; D is uncertain. This TCR derives from a woman under 30 in good health. CDR3 in DNA: TGTGCCAGCAGTGACCCCTTATATAGGCAGTTCTTC. It encodes CASSDPLYRQFF.